These 10 T cell receptor beta chains were sequenced from one sample in a study of cytomegalovirus exposure and HLA in healthy donors listed by TCRdb under 2017. The protocol used for the library was the immunoSEQ multiplex PCR assay. The table comes from immuneACCESS by way of TCRdb, which keeps in-frame sequences with V and J called. Part of the clones is missing from these tables; in studies checked, under half for an unresolved V gene and the rest for unknown reasons. This sample is represented by about 360,000 clones; roughly 88% of them were singletons. Jointly, the top ten make up under 0.9% of the sample. Specimen: PBMCs. The receptors originated from a young woman in good health and CMV-seronegative.

The chain employs TRBV10-2 and TRBJ2-7, with 12 bases lining up with TRBD2. CDR3 size: 17 residues. Trimming cost V 6 bases and J 2 bases; bases outside gene matches: 11. Germline V gene sequence: CDR1 WSHSY, CDR2 SAAADI. The CDR3 region is CASRPRQLAGGTYEQYF. For the CDR3, the DNA is TGCGCCAGCAGACCTCGCCAACTAGCGGGAGGAACCTACGAGCAGTACTTC.

This chain connects TRBV28 to TRBJ1-6; 7 bases agree with TRBD1. The CDR3 is made up of 14 amino acids. CDR1 and CDR2 from the germline V gene are MDHEN and SYDVKM. The V segment lost 7 bases and the J segment 7 bases; nucleotides outside the gene matches: 7. The CDR3 here is CASTGQAANSPLHF. The CDR3 nucleotides read TGTGCCAGCACCGGACAGGCGGCGAATTCACCCCTCCACTTT.

J is TRBJ1-2 and V is TRBV2; D is uncertain. Trimming removed 5 bases at V and 0 bases at J, with 16 bases between. The CDR3 totals 16 residues. Germline loops: CDR1 SNHLY, CDR2 FYNNEI. The CDR3 nucleotides are TGTGCCAGCAGTCCACCGGGAGGCCGGGCTAACTATGGCTACACCTTC. Translation: CASSPPGGRANYGYTF.

V usage is TRBV7-2 and J usage is TRBJ2-7; 8 bases map to TRBD2. From germline, CDR1 is SGHTA and CDR2 FQGNSA. This CDR3 region has 15 residues. With 5 bases clipped from V and 0 bases from J, the junction kept 6 bases outside the gene matches. In DNA form, the CDR3 reads TGTGCCAGCAGCCCCCAGCGGGGGAGCTCCTACGAGCAGTACTTC. Translating it yields CASSPQRGSSYEQYF.

V gene TRBV5-1 combines with J gene TRBJ1-5; 8 bases align to TRBD1. V was clipped by 4 bases and J by 3 bases; unmatched bases: 6. The CDR3 runs 15 residues. Germline loops: CDR1 SGHRS, CDR2 YFSETQ. The CDR3 loop reads CASSPQGATNQPQHF. The CDR3 coding sequence is TGCGCCAGCAGCCCGCAGGGGGCTACCAATCAGCCCCAGCATTTT.

The chain links TRBV9 to TRBJ1-4; TRBD1 aligns across 8 bases. This CDR3 comprises 17 residues. The germline gives CDR1 SGDLS, CDR2 YYNGEE. The V segment lost 1 base and the J segment 5 bases; nucleotides outside the gene matches: 10. CDR3 in amino acids: CASSVQGQGWGNEKLFF. In nucleotides, the CDR3 is TGTGCCAGCAGCGTACAAGGACAGGGATGGGGAAATGAAAAACTGTTTTTT.

This clone was recorded only once. The chain links TRBV30 to TRBJ2-7; D is perhaps TRBD1 (5 bases). V lost 4 bases and J lost 3, with 19 bases in between. CDR1 and CDR2 (germline): GTSNPN, SVGIG (reference sequence). This CDR3 comprises 15 residues. CDR3 bases: TGTGCCTGGACAGCCAGACAGCCGGGCGTCTACGAGCAGTACTTC. Residues: CAWTARQPGVYEQYF.

The chain joins TRBV5-1 to TRBJ2-2, with 8 bases fitting TRBD2. The CDR3 is 17 amino acids. From germline, CDR1 is SGHRS and CDR2 YFSETQ. After removal of 3 bases from V and 0 bases from J, the junction contained 7 bases not matched to a gene. The CDR3 DNA reads TGCGCCAGCAGCTGGGGTAGCGGGAACACGAACACCGGGGAGCTGTTTTTT. The encoded protein is CASSWGSGNTNTGELFF.

The chain couples TRBV7-9 to TRBJ1-1, with D tentatively TRBD1 (5 bases). V was cut by 6 bases and J by 7 bases, with 21 bases left in between. Per the germline V gene, CDR1 is SEHNR and CDR2 is FQNEAQ (reference sequence). The CDR3 spans 15 residues. The CDR3 DNA sequence: TGTGCCAGCAGTCCAGGCTTGGGGGGTATCGGTGAAGCTTTCTTT. This sequence encodes CASSPGLGGIGEAFF.

The rearrangement joins TRBV2 to TRBJ2-7, with 9 bases matching TRBD1. This CDR3 comprises 15 residues. The junction had 5 bases not matched to a gene; V was cut back by 5 bases and J by 0 bases. Germline CDR1 is SNHLY and CDR2 is FYNNEI. The DNA for the CDR3 is TGTGCCAGCAGTACTACAGGGGGCAACTCCTACGAGCAGTACTTC. Amino acids: CASSTTGGNSYEQYF.